This T cell receptor (beta chain) comes out of a study of cytomegalovirus exposure and HLA in healthy donors. This PCR relied on a set of 60 Vbeta primers and 13 Jbeta primers. TCRdb's copy holds only in-frame clones and misses some; the assay was immunoSEQ multiplex PCR. The repertoire has 54,000 or so clones, around three quarters of them found once; the top ten carry just under 20%. V was clipped by 6 bases and J by 8 bases; unmatched bases: 9. CDR1 and CDR2 from the germline V gene are LNHDA and SQIVND (reference sequence). The CDR3 extends over 14 amino acids. What was sequenced was PBMCs. The clonotype was recovered from a woman aged 60 to 75 in good health and CMV-seropositive. V and J are TRBV19 and TRBJ1-4; 7 nucleotides agree with TRBD1. The CDR3 DNA sequence: TGTGCCAGTAGCTTGACAGGGAACGAAGAAAAACTGTTTTTT. Its protein is CASSLTGNEEKLFF.